This T cell receptor (beta chain) was obtained from a study of cytotoxic CD8 clonotypes in ibrutinib-treated CLL (dated by TCRdb to the early 2020s). Notes on the research overall: The cohort was composed of under 12 relapsed/refractory and roughly 16 treatment-naive patients; IGHV unmutated status was identified in 17 to 18 patients. Longitudinal samples were available for about 30% of the roughly 86 trial participants. The response samples were drawn at a median of roughly eleven months into treatment, with a range of about 6 to 36 months. Samples averaged roughly 280,000 productive templates and just under 95,000 productive rearrangements. Responses were partial in 24 patients and complete in 2; after median about 68 months follow-up, around 15 stayed in remission and approximately twelve progressed. Cryopreserved peripheral blood mononuclear cells were obtained before treatment, at response, and at either sustained remission or disease progression. Every remission and progressive disease sample was obtained while ibrutinib was still being received by the patients. Findings and caveats that apply to the study as a whole: Lymph node repertoires were not examined, and the timing of sampling was not matched between patients in sustained remission and those whose disease progressed. Baseline clonality was found to be higher than that of age-matched healthy donors and was strongly correlated with circulating CD8+ T-cell counts. Clonality rose at ibrutinib response, remained stable during sustained remission, and dropped back toward baseline at progression. Public clonotypes were found to be uncommon and were observed to contract or remain stable during treatment; the increase in clonality was shown to reflect expansion of private clonotypes at ibrutinib response.

Unmatched junction bases come to 8, with V trimmed by 6 bases and J by 6 bases. Measured from the cysteine to the phenylalanine, the CDR3 is 13 residues long. Kept here is only the CDR3 DNA, which spans 39 bases and is read in frame from base 1. Looking up the germline V gene (reference sequence) yields CDR1 LNHDA and CDR2 SQIVND. The goal of deep resolution MiSeq sequencing was a depth between 1 in 1 million and 1 in 200,000 T cells, and coverage averaged 10x per clonotype. The immunoSEQ hsTCRB Kit was used to generate TCR beta libraries. Concerning the study's data processing: ImmunoSEQ Data Assistant and ImmunoSEQ Analyzer were used for data analysis, and V, D and J genes were assigned according to IMGT definitions. Clonality, with values ranging from 0 to 1, was calculated as one minus the normalized Shannon entropy of productive rearrangement frequencies. Only overrepresented clonotypes making up at least 0.05% of the repertoire of each patient were included in the public clonotype analysis. About twelve repertoires from age-matched healthy donors, obtained from immuneACCESS, served as clonality controls. The source is immuneACCESS, and TCRdb retained only in-frame sequences with V and J called. Part of the clones is not carried over; for the studies checked, unresolved V genes explain less than half of this, and the remainder is unexplained. V and J calls plus clone size are reproduced from that table; the DNA served to infer D and trimming. Counted in this sample were under 150,000 clones; 91% of them appeared once. The ten largest clones add up to approximately 10% of the sample.

A word on this clone: Its recognized antigen is unknown. Base qualities are not at hand, and no much larger clone is one base apart.

The label giving this sample's time point can be read as: 12 months on ibrutinib. For TCR beta library preparation, about 2 micrograms of genomic DNA were isolated from cryopreserved PBMCs. Longitudinal blood samples from CLL patients on ibrutinib monotherapy were analyzed using high-throughput TCR beta sequencing. Patients were enrolled in a phase 2 open-label single-center ibrutinib monotherapy trial. The chain links TRBV19 with TRBJ2-7, with 7 junctional bases fitting TRBD1. This TCR was sampled from a human donor with chronic lymphocytic leukemia. This material consisted of PBMCs, taken after 12 months of ibrutinib treatment. The DNA sequence is given as TGTGCCAGTAGCCCGACAGGGTGGGTCGAGCAGTACTTC. Its coded protein is CASSPTGWVEQYF.